This TCR beta chain appears in the sequencing data of a study of T cells in Graves' hyperthyroidism and ophthalmopathy. For the study at large: Upon initial diagnosis and before any treatment, peripheral blood was collected.

J was trimmed by 5 bases and V by 5 bases; bases with no gene match: 7. There are 14 residues in the CDR3. Germline CDR1 reads SEHNR; CDR2 reads FQNEAQ (reference sequence). In this sample, this clonotype turned up a few times. Its matching antigen is unknown. Study-wide results and limits: Researchers report that a 13 V-J model separated ophthalmopathy from stable hyperthyroidism. Also found in blood were most expanded thyroid clonotypes above 0.001.

Amplified TCR beta CDR3 regions derived from RNA transcripts. RT-PCR in the first round (using the HTBI primer set) targeted the TCR CDR3. One entry per CDR3 protein results from TCRdb running MiXCR on the multiplex PCR reads. The table records 250,000 to 300,000 distinct CDR3 sequences, over 15% of them present only once. The origin of this receptor is a woman aged 55-69 years with Graves' ophthalmopathy. V and J are TRBV7-9 and TRBJ2-7; 9 bases agree with TRBD1. Sequencing was performed on blood. This chain's CDR3 is CASSQRTGEDEQYF. The DNA of the CDR3 is TGTGCCAGCAGCCAGAGGACAGGGGAAGACGAGCAGTACTTC.